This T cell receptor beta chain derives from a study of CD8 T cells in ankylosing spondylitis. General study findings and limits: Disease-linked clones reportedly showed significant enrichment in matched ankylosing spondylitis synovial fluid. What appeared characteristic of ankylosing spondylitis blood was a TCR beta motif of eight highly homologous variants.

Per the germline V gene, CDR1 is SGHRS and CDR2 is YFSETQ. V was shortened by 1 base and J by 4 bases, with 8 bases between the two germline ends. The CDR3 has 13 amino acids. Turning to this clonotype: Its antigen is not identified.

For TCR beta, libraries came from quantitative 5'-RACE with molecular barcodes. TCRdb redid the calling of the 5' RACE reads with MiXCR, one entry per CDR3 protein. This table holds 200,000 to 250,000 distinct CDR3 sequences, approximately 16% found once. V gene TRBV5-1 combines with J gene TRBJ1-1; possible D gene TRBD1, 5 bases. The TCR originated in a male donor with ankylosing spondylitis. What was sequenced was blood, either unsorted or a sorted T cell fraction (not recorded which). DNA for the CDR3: TGCGCCAGCAGCTTGATGGGGGGCACTGAAGCTTTCTTT. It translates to CASSLMGGTEAFF.